The source of this TCR beta chain is a study of blood T cells in healthy people across ages. Whole-study results and caveats: More naive CD4+ cells and higher diversity were found in long-lived than in aged donors.

The CDR3 totals 14 residues. Per the germline V gene, CDR1 is SGHTA and CDR2 is FQGNSA. Between the trimmed V and J ends, which lost 4 bases and 4 bases, there was a span of 13 bases. Sample-barcoded 5' priming and a J-beta primer mix drove a second PCR of 7 to 11 cycles. TCRdb redid the calling of the 5' RACE reads with MiXCR, one entry per CDR3 protein. The sample shows 1.5 million to 2 million distinct CDR3 sequences, more than 35% of them seen only once. Worth noting for this clonotype: Its target is unknown.

Researchers isolated at least 7 million PBMCs per sample. The sequence came from a human donor in good health. The sample taken for sequencing was blood. The rearrangement links TRBV7-2 to TRBJ1-1; D remains unclear. The CDR3 bases are TGTGCCAGCAGCTCGCCCCAGCCATTCACTGAAGCTTTCTTT. It encodes CASSSPQPFTEAFF.